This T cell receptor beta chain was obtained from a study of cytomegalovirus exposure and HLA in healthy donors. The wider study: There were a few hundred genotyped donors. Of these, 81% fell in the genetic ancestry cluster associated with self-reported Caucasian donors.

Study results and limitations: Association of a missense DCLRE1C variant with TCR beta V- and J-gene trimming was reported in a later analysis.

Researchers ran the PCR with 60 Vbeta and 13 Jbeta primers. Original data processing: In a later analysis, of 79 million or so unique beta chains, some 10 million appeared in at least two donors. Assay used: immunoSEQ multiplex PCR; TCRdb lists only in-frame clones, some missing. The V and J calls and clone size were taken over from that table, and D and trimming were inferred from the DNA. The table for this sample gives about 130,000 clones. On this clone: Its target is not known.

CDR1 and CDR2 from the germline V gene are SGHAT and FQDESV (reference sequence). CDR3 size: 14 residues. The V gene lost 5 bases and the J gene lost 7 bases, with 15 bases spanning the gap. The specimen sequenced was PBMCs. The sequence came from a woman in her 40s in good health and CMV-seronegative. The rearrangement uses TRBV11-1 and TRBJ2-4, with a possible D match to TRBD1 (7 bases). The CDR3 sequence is CASSTQGGNNIQYF. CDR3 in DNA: TGTGCCAGCAGCACCCAGGGGGGCAACAACATTCAGTACTTC.